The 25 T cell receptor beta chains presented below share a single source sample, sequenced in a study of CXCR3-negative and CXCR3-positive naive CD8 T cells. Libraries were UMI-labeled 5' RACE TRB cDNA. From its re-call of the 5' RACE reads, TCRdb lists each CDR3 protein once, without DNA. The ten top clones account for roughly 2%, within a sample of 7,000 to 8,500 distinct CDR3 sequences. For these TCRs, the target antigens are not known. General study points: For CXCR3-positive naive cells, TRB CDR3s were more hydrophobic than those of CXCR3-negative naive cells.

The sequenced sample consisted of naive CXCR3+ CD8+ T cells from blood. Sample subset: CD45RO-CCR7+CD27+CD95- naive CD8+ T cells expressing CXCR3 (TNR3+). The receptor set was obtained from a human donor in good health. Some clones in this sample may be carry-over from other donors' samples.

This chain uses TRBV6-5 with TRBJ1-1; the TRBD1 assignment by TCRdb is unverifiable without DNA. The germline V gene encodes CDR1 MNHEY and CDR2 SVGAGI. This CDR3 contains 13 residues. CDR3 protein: CASSPTAPTEAFF.

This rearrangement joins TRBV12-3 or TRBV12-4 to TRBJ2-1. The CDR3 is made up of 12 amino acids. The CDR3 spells CASSFGYNEQFF.

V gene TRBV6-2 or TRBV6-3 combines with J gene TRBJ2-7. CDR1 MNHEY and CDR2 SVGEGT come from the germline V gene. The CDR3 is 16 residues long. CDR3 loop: CASSYSRNHLSYEQYF.

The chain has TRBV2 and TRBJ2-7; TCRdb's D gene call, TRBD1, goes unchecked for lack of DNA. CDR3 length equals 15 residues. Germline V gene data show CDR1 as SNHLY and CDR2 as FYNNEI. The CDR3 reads CASNQPGTGTYEQYF.

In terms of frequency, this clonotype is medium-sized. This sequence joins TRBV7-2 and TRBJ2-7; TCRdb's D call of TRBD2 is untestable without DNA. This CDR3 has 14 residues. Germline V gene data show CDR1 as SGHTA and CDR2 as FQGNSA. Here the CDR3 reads CASSTGTSPYEQYF.

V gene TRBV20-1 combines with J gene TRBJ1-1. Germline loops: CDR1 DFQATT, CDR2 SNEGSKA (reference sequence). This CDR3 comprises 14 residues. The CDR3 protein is CSARGQTINTEAFF.

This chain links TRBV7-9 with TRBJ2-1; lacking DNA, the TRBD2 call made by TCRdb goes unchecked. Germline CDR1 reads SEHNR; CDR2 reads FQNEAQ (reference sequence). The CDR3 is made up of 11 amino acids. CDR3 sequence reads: CASGSYNEQFF.

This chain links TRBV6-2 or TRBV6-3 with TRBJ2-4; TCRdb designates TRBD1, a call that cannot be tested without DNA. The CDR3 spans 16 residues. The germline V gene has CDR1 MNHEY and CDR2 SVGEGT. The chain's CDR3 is CSSIEGPGKDRNIQYF.

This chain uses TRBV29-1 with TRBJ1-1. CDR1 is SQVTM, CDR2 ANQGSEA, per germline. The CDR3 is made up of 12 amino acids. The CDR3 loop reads CSVEEGNTEAFF. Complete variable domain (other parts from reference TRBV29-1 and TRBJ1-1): SAVISQKPSRDICQRGTSLTIQCQVDSQVTMMFWYRQQPGQSLTLIATANQGSEATYESGFVIDKFPISRPNLTFSTLTVSNMSPEDSSIYLCSVEEGNTEAFFGQGTRLTVV.

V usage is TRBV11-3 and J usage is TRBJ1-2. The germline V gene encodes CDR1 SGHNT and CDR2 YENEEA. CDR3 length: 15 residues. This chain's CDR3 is CASSPAGTGPAGYTF.

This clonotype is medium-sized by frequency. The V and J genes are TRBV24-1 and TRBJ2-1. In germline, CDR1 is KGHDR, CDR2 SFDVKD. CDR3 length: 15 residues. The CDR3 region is CATSDFSASYNEQFF.

The chain's CDR3 is CSVSTVNTEAFF. This sequence joins TRBV29-1 and TRBJ1-1. The CDR3 is made up of 12 amino acids. Germline lookup yields CDR1 SQVTM and CDR2 ANQGSEA.

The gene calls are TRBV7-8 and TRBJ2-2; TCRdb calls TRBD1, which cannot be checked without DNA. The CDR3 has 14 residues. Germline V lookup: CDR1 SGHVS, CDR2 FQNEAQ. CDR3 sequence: CASSSQVSTGELFF. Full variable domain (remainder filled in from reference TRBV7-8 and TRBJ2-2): GAGVSQSPRYKVAKRGQDVALRCDPISGHVSLFWYQQALGQGPEFLTYFQNEAQLDKSGLPSDRFFAERPEGSVSTLKIQRTQQEDSAVYLCASSSQVSTGELFFGEGSRLTVL.

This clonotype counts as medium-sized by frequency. The CDR3 here is CASSYWADDIQYF. The genes are TRBV6-2 or TRBV6-3 and TRBJ2-4. The CDR3 has 13 amino acids. CDR1 MNHEY and CDR2 SVGEGT come from the germline V gene.

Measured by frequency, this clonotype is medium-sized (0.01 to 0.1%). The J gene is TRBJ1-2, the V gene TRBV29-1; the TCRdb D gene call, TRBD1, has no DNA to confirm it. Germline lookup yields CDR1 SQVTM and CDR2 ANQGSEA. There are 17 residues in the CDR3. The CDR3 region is CSVVGTETFFGPYGYTF.

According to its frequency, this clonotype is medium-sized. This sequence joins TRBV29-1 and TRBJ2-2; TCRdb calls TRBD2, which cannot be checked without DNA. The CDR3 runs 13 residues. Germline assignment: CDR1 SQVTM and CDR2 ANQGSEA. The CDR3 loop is CSALAGNTGELFF.

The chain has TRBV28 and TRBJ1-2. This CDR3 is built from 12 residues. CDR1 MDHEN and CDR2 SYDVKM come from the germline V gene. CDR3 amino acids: CASSFSNYGYTF.

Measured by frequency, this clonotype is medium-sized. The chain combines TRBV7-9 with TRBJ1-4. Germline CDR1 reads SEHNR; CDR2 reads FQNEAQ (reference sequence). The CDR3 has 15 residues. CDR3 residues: CASSSDPWPAEKLFF.

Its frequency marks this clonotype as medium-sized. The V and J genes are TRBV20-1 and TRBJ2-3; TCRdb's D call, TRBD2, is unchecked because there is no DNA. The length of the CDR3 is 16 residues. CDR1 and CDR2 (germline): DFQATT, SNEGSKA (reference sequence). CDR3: CSAPARLAGYTDTQYF.

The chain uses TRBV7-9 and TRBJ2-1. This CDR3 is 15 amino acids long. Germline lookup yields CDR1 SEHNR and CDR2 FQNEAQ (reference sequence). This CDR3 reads CASSLVGSSYNEQFF.

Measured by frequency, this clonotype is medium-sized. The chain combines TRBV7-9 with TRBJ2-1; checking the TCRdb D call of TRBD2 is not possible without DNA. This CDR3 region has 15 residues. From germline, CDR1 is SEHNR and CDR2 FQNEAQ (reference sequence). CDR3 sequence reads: CASRSGTSVYNEQFF.

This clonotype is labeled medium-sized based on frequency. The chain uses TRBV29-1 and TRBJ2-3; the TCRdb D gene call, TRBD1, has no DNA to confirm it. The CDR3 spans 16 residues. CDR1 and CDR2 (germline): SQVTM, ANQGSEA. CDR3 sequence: CSVEPYDRGGTDTQYF.

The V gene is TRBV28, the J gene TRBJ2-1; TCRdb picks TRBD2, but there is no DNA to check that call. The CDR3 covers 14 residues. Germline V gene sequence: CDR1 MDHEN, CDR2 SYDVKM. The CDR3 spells CASSRFAGDHEQFF.

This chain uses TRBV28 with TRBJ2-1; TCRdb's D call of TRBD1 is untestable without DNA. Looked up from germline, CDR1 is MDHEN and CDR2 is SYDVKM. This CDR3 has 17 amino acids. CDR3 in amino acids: CASSLLPETGAVGEQFF.

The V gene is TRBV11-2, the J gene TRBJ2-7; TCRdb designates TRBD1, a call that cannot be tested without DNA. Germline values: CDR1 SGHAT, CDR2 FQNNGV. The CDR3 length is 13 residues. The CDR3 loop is CASSSHRGYEQYF. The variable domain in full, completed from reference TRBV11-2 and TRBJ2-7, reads EAGVAQSPRYKIIEKRQSVAFWCNPISGHATLYWYQQILGQGPKLLIQFQNNGVVDDSQLPKDRFSAERLKGVDSTLKIQPAKLEDSAVYLCASSSHRGYEQYFGPGTRLTVT.